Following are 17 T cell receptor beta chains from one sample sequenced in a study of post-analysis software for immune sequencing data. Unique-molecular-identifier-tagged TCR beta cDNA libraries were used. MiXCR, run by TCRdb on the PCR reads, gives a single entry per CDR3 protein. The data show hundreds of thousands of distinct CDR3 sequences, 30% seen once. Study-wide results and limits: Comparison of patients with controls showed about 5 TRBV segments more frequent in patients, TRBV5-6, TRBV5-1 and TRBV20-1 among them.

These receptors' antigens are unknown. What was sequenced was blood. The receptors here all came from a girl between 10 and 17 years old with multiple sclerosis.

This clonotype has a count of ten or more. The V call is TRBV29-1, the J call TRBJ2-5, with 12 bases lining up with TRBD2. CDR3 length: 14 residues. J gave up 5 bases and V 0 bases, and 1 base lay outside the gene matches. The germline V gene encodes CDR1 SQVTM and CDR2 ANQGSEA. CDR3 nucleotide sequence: TGCAGCGTTGAAGATGGGACTAGCGGGGAGACCCAGTACTTC. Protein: CSVEDGTSGETQYF.

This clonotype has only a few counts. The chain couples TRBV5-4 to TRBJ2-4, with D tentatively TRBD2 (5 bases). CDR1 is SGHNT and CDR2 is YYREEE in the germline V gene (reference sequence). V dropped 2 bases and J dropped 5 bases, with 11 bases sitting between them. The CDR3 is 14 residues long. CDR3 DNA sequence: TGTGCCAGCAGCTTCGGCGGGTTCCAAAACATTCAGTACTTC. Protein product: CASSFGGFQNIQYF.

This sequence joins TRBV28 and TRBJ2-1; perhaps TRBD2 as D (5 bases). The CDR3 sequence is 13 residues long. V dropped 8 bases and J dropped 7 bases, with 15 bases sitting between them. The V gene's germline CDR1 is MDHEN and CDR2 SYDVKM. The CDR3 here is CASGEGSMNEQFF. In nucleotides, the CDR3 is TGTGCCAGCGGAGAGGGAAGTATGAATGAGCAGTTCTTC. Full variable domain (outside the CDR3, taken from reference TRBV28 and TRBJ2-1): DVKVTQSSRYLVKRTGEKVFLECVQDMDHENMFWYRQDPGLGLRLIYFSYDVKMKEKGDIPEGYSVSREKKERFSLILESASTNQTSMYLCASGEGSMNEQFFGPGTRLTVL.

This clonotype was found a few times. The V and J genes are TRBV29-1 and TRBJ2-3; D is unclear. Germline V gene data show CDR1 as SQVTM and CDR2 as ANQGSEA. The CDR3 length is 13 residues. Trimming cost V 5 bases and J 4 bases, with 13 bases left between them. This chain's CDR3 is CSVPDQAPDTQYF. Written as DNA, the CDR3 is TGCAGCGTTCCCGACCAAGCCCCAGATACGCAGTATTTT.

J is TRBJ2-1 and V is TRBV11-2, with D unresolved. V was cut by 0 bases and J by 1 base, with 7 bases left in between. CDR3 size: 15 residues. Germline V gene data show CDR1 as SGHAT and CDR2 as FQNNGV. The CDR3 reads CASSLERQSYNEQFF. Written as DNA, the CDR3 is TGTGCCAGCAGCTTAGAACGGCAGTCCTACAATGAGCAGTTCTTC.

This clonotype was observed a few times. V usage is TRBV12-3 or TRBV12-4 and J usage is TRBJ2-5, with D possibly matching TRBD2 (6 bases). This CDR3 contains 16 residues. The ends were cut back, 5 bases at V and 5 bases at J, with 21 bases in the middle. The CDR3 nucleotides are TGTGCCAGCAGTCTACTACATGAAGGGGCGGGGGAGACCCAGTACTTC. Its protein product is CASSLLHEGAGETQYF.

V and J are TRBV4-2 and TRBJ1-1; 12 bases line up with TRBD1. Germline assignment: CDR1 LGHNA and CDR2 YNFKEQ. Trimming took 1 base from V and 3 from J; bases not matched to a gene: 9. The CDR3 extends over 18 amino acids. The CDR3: CASSQALGQGAHHTEAFF. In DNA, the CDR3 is TGTGCCAGCAGCCAAGCCCTGGGACAGGGGGCGCATCACACTGAAGCTTTCTTT.

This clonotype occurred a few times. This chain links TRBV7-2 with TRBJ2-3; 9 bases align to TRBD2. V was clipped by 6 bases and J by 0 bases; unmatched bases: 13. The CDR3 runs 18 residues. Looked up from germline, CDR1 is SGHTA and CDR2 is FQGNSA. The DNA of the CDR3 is TGTGCCAGCAGACGGCTTACCCTAGCGGGGTCTAGCACAGATACGCAGTATTTT. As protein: CASRRLTLAGSSTDTQYF.

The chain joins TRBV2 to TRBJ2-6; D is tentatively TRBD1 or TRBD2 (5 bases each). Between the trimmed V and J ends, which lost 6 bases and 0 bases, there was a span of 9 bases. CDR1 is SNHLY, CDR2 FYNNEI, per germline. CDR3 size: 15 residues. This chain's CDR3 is CASSDSGSGANVLTF. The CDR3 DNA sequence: TGTGCCAGCAGCGACAGCGGCTCTGGGGCCAACGTCCTGACTTTC. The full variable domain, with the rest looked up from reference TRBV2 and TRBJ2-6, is EPEVTQTPSHQVTQMGQEVILRCVPISNHLYFYWYRQILGQKVEFLVSFYNNEISEKSEIFDDQFSVERPDGSNFTLKIRSTKLEDSAMYFCASSDSGSGANVLTFGAGSRLTVL.

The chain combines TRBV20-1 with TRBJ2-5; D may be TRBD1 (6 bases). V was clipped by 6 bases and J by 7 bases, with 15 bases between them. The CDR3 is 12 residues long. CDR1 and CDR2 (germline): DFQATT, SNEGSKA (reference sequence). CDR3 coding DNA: TGCAGTGCCAAAACAGGGTCCGGGACCCAGTACTTC. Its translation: CSAKTGSGTQYF.

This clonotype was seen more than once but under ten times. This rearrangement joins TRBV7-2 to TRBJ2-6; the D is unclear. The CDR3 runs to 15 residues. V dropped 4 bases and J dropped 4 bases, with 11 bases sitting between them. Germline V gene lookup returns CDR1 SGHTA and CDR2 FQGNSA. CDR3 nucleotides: TGTGCCAGCAGCTCGCTTGCAGGAGGGGCCAACGTCCTGACTTTC. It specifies CASSSLAGGANVLTF.

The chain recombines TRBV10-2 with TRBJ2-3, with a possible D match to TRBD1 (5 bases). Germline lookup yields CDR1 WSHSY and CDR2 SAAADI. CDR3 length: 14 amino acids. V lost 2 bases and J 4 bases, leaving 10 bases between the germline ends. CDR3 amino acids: CASSETDSPDTQYF. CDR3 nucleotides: TGCGCCAGCAGTGAGACAGACAGCCCAGATACGCAGTATTTT.

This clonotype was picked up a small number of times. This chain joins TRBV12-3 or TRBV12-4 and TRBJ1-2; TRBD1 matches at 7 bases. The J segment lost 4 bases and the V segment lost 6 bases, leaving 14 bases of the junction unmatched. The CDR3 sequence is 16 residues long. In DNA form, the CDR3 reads TGTGCCAGCAGCCCCGACAGGGTACCCTTTGTCTATGGCTACACCTTC. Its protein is CASSPDRVPFVYGYTF.

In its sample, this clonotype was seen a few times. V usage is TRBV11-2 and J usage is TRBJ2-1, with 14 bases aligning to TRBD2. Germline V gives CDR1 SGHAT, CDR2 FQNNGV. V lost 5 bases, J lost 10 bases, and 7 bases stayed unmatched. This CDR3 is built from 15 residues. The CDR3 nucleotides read TGTGCCAGCAGCCCGACTAGCGGGAGGGCAGGGGAGCAGTTCTTC. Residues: CASSPTSGRAGEQFF.

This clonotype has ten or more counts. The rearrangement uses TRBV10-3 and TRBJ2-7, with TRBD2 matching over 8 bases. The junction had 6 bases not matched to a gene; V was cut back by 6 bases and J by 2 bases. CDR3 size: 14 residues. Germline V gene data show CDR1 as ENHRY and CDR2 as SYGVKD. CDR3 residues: CAISSGREPYEQYF. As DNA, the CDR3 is TGTGCCATCAGCAGCGGGAGAGAACCCTACGAGCAGTACTTC.

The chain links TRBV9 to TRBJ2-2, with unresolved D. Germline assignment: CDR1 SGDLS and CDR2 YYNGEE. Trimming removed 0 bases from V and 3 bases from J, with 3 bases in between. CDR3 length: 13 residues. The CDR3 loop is CASSVDYTGELFF. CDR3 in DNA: TGTGCCAGCAGCGTAGACTACACCGGGGAGCTGTTTTTT.

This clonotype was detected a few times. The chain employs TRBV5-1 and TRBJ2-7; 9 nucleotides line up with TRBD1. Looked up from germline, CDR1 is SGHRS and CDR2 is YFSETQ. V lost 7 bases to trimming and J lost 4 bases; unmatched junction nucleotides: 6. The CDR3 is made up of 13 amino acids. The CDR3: CASGRDRVYEQYF. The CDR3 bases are TGCGCCAGCGGCCGGGACAGGGTTTACGAGCAGTACTTC.